This passage covers 11 T cell receptor beta chains from one sample sequenced in a study of vaccination and CD4 T cells after COVID-19. Indicated treatment: roughly ten-day PBMC culture with coronavirus spike peptide pools or control peptides (ViraFEST assay). An Oncomine TCR Beta short-read assay was used to sequence the DNA from cultured CD4+ T cells. TCRdb passed the PCR reads through MiXCR, listing each CDR3 protein once. The data show 14,000 to 15,000 distinct CDR3 sequences, around 75% seen once. These TCRs are of unknown antigen specificity. The sample was CD4+ T cells from blood, cultured in vitro, taken after SARS-CoV-2 vaccination. Receptors were obtained from a human donor who received a COVID-19 vaccine.

The CDR3 loop is CAWGDSSYEQYF. For the CDR3, the DNA is TGTGCCTGGGGGGACAGCTCCTACGAGCAGTACTTC. The chain has TRBV30 and TRBJ2-7; 7 positions agree with TRBD1. The CDR3 is 12 amino acids. J lost 0 bases, V lost 5 bases, and 1 base had no gene match. Germline CDR1 is GTSNPN and CDR2 is SVGIG (reference sequence).

This chain links TRBV29-1 with TRBJ1-4; TRBD1 aligns across 10 bases. The CDR3 sequence is 14 residues long. J was trimmed by 6 bases and V by 5 bases; bases with no gene match: 6. The germline V gene has CDR1 SQVTM and CDR2 ANQGSEA. The CDR3 DNA reads TGCAGCGTTCTCCCGACAGGGGGCCATGAAAAACTGTTTTTT. This gives the protein CSVLPTGGHEKLFF.

The chain is built from TRBV20-1 and TRBJ1-5; D gene unclear. V lost 3 bases and J 5 bases, leaving 8 bases between the germline ends. Per the germline V gene, CDR1 is DFQATT and CDR2 is SNEGSKA (reference sequence). The CDR3 has 12 residues. The CDR3 spells CSASRGDQPQHF. The CDR3 DNA reads as TGCAGTGCTAGTCGCGGGGATCAGCCCCAGCATTTT.

The chain carries TRBV7-8 and TRBJ1-6; 7 bases are a match to TRBD1. This CDR3 region has 19 residues. V was pared by 1 base and J by 5 bases, with 14 bases of the junction left unmatched. Germline V lookup: CDR1 SGHVS, CDR2 FQNEAQ. The CDR3 reads CASSLESVIDRVHNSPLHF. The CDR3, as DNA: TGTGCCAGCAGCTTAGAGTCCGTGATTGACAGGGTCCATAATTCACCCCTCCACTTT.

The CDR3 loop reads CASSGPRTSGDADTQYF. DNA for the CDR3: TGTGCCAGCAGTGGGCCCAGGACTAGCGGGGACGCAGATACGCAGTATTTT. The gene calls are TRBV2 and TRBJ2-3; 12 nucleotides align to TRBD2. Germline CDR1 reads SNHLY; CDR2 reads FYNNEI. The CDR3 consists of 17 residues. After removal of 4 bases from V and 4 bases from J, the junction contained 9 bases not matched to a gene.

The chain uses TRBV7-3 and TRBJ2-3, with D uncertain. Germline CDR1 reads SGHTA; CDR2 reads FQGTGA. V was clipped by 5 bases and J by 1 base, with 13 bases between them. The CDR3 contains 15 residues. The CDR3 nucleotides are TGTGCCAGCAGCCCAACACCCATCGGCACAGATACGCAGTATTTT. Translating it yields CASSPTPIGTDTQYF.

The V and J genes are TRBV6-5 and TRBJ2-3; possible D gene TRBD2, 5 bases. In germline, CDR1 is MNHEY, CDR2 SVGAGI. Trimming shortened V by 0 bases and J by 2 bases, and 12 bases separated the two germline ends. The CDR3 has 16 amino acids. CDR3 sequence: CASSYSEREYTDTQYF. DNA of the CDR3: TGTGCCAGCAGTTACTCGGAACGGGAATACACAGATACGCAGTATTTT.

V is TRBV20-1 and J is TRBJ1-4, with D tentatively TRBD1 (6 bases). Trimming removed 2 bases at V and 0 bases at J, with 10 bases between. The length of the CDR3 is 15 residues. Germline V gene lookup returns CDR1 DFQATT and CDR2 SNEGSKA (reference sequence). The CDR3 region is CSARRGGPTNEKLFF. The CDR3 bases are TGCAGTGCTAGAAGGGGGGGGCCAACTAATGAAAAACTGTTTTTT.

This clonotype was counted once. The chain is built from TRBV2 and TRBJ1-5; 9 nucleotides match TRBD1. Germline V gives CDR1 SNHLY, CDR2 FYNNEI. After removal of 6 bases from V and 0 bases from J, the junction contained 6 bases not matched to a gene. The CDR3 sequence is 16 residues long. This chain's CDR3 is CASSRDRATSNQPQHF. The DNA of the CDR3 is TGTGCCAGCAGCCGGGACAGGGCAACTAGCAATCAGCCCCAGCATTTT. Based on the CDR3 plus reference TRBV2 and TRBJ1-5, the full variable domain is EPEVTQTPSHQVTQMGQEVILRCVPISNHLYFYWYRQILGQKVEFLVSFYNNEISEKSEIFDDQFSVERPDGSNFTLKIRSTKLEDSAMYFCASSRDRATSNQPQHFGDGTRLSIL.

The CDR3 protein is CASSLSASYEQYF. The CDR3 nucleotides are TGTGCCAGCAGCTTGTCAGCCTCCTACGAGCAGTACTTC. The chain links TRBV7-6 to TRBJ2-7; no firm D call. This CDR3 is 13 amino acids long. V was clipped by 3 bases and J by 0 bases, with 6 bases between them. Germline V gene lookup returns CDR1 SGHVS and CDR2 FNYEAQ.

This chain connects TRBV30 to TRBJ1-2; D not certain. From germline, CDR1 is GTSNPN and CDR2 SVGIG (reference sequence). V gave up 0 bases and J gave up 8 bases, with 19 bases separating them. This CDR3 is 15 amino acids long. CDR3 sequence (DNA): TGTGCCTGGAGTGTGGGTGTCCGGGCGAGTAAGGGCTACACCTTC. This gives the protein CAWSVGVRASKGYTF. The full variable domain, in which reference TRBV30 and TRBJ1-2 provide the parts outside the CDR3, is SQTIHQWPATLVQPVGSPLSLECTVEGTSNPNLYWYRQAAGRGLQLLFYSVGIGQISSEVPQNLSASRPQDRQFILSSKKLLLSDSGFYLCAWSVGVRASKGYTFGSGTRLTVV.